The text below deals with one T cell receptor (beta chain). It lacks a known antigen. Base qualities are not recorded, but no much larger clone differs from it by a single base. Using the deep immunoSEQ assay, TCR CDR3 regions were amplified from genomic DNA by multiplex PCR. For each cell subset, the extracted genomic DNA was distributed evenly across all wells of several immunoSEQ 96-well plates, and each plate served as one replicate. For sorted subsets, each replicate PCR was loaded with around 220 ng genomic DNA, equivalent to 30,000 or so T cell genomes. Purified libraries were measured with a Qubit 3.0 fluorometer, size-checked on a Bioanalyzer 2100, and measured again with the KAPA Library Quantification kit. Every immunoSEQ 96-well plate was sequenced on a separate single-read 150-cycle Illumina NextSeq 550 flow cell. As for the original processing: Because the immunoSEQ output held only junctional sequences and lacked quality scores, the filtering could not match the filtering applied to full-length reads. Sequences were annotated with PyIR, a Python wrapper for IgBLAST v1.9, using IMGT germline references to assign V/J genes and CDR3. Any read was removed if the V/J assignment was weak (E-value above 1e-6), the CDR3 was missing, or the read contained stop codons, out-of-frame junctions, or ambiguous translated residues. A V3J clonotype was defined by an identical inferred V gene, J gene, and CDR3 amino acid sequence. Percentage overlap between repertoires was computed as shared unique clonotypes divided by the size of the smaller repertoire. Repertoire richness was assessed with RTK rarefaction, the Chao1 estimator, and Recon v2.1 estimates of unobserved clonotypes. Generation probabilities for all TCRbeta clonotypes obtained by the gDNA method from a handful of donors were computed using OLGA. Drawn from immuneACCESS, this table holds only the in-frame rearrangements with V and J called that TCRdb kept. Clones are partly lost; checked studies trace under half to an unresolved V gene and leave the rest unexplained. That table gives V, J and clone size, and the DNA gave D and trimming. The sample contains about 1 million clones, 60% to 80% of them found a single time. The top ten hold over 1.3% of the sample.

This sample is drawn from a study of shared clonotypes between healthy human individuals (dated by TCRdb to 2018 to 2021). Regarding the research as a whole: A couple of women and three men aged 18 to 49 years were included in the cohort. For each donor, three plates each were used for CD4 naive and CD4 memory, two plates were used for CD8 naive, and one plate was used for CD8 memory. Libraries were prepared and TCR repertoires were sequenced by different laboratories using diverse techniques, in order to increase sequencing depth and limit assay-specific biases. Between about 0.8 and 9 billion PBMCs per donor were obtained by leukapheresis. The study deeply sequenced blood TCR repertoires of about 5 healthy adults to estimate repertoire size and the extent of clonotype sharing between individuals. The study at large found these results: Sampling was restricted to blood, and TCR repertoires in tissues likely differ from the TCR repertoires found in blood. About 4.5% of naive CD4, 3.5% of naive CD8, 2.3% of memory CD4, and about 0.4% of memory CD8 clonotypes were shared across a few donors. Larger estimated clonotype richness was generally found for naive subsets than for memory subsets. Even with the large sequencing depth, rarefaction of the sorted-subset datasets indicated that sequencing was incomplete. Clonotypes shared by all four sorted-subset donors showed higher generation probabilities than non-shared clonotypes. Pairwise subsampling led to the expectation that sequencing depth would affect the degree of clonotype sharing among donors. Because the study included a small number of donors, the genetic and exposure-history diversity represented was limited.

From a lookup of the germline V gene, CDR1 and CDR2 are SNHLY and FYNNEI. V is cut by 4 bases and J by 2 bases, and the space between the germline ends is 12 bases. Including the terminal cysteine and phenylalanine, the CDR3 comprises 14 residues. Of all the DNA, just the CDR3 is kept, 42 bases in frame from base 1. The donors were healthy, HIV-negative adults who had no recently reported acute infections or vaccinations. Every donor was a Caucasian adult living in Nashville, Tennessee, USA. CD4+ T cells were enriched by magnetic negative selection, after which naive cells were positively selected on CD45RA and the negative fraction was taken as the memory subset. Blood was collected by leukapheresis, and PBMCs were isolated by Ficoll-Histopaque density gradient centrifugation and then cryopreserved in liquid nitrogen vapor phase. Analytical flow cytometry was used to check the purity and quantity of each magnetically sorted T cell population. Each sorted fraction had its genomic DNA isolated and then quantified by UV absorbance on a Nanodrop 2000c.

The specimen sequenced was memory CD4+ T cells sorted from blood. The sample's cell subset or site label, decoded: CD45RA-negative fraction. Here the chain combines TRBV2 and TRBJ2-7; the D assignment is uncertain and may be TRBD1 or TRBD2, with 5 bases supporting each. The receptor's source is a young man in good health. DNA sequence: TGTGCCAGCAGTGTCGCTGGGGGTCCCTACGAGCAGTACTTC. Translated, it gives CASSVAGGPYEQYF.